Below, 9 T cell receptor beta chains from the same sample are listed, as sequenced in a study of cytomegalovirus exposure and HLA in healthy donors. Generated by immunoSEQ multiplex PCR, the TCRdb table keeps only in-frame clones and is missing some. The sample has 250,000 to 350,000 clones, 88% seen once. The sequenced sample was PBMCs. These TCRs come from a man aged 25-40 years in good health and CMV-seronegative.

The V call is TRBV2, the J call TRBJ1-2; TRBD1 is a possible D gene (6 bases). From germline, CDR1 is SNHLY and CDR2 FYNNEI. This CDR3 region has 11 residues. The V and J ends lost 8 bases and 5 bases respectively, with 9 bases between them. CDR3 amino acids: CASQQGYGYTF. The CDR3 bases are TGTGCCAGCCAACAGGGTTATGGCTACACCTTC.

The genes are TRBV14 and TRBJ1-4; 7 bases align to TRBD1. Unmatched junction bases numbered 4, after V lost 4 bases and J lost 2 bases. Looked up from germline, CDR1 is SGHDN and CDR2 is FVKESK. The CDR3 consists of 15 residues. The CDR3, as DNA: TGTGCCAGCAGCCGTTTAGGGGGCACTAATGAAAAACTGTTTTTT. It yields the protein CASSRLGGTNEKLFF.

This sequence joins TRBV5-1 and TRBJ1-1; 9 bases agree with TRBD1. Per the germline V gene, CDR1 is SGHRS and CDR2 is YFSETQ. V shed 1 base, J shed 3 bases, and the junction held 10 bases outside the gene matches. This CDR3 has 17 residues. The CDR3 DNA reads TGCGCCAGCAGCTTGTCGCCCTACAGGGGGCTTGACACTGAAGCTTTCTTT. Protein: CASSLSPYRGLDTEAFF.

The V gene is TRBV19, the J gene TRBJ1-2; 7 nucleotides align to TRBD1. CDR1 LNHDA and CDR2 SQIVND come from the germline V gene (reference sequence). The CDR3 is 15 amino acids. J gave up 0 bases and V 3 bases, and 4 bases lay outside the gene matches. Here the CDR3 DNA reads TGTGCCAGTAGTATCAGGGGGACAGCTAACTATGGCTACACCTTC. Protein product: CASSIRGTANYGYTF.

In this sample, this clone turned up a few times. The chain uses TRBV4-3 and TRBJ1-2; 10 bases match TRBD1. V dropped 3 bases and J dropped 8; count of bases not matched to a gene: 6. Per the germline V gene, CDR1 is LGHNA and CDR2 is YSLEER. There are 14 residues in the CDR3. This CDR3 reads CASSQGDRGRGYTF. CDR3 in DNA: TGCGCCAGCAGCCAGGGGGACAGGGGACGAGGCTACACCTTC.

This chain joins TRBV2 and TRBJ1-1; TRBD1 agrees at 12 bases. Trimming took 4 bases from V and 1 from J; bases not matched to a gene: 4. The CDR3 is made up of 16 amino acids. Germline CDR1 SNHLY, CDR2 FYNNEI. The CDR3 DNA follows: TGTGCCAGCAGTGGGGACAGGGGGCATGGGAACACTGAAGCTTTCTTT. Protein sequence: CASSGDRGHGNTEAFF.

This clone was seen only once. The chain links TRBV11-2 to TRBJ2-7, with 7 bases matching TRBD1. The CDR3 consists of 16 residues. Per the germline V gene, CDR1 is SGHAT and CDR2 is FQNNGV. The V and J ends lost 1 base and 3 bases, in that order; junction bases with no gene match: 9. CDR3 DNA sequence: TGTGCCAGCAGCTTAGCCTCCGGGACAGCTCTCTACGAGCAGTACTTC. Its protein is CASSLASGTALYEQYF.

This clone occurred once. The rearrangement joins TRBV7-8 to TRBJ1-4; tentative D call: TRBD1 (5 bases). Germline values: CDR1 SGHVS, CDR2 FQNEAQ. The V end lost 3 bases, the J end lost 6 bases, and 8 bases lay between the germline ends. This CDR3 spans 13 amino acids. For the CDR3, the DNA is TGTGCCAGCAGCTTCTCACAGGATGAAAAACTGTTTTTT. Amino acids: CASSFSQDEKLFF.

The V call is TRBV4-1, the J call TRBJ2-4; TRBD2 matches 12 bases. CDR1 is MGHRA and CDR2 is YSYEKL in the germline V gene. Losses at the gene ends were 0 bases for V and 0 bases for J; bases not matched to a gene: 6. The CDR3 is 19 amino acids. This CDR3 reads CASSQEALAGGVAKNIQYF. The CDR3 nucleotides read TGCGCCAGCAGCCAAGAGGCGCTAGCGGGGGGGGTAGCCAAAAACATTCAGTACTTC.